One and the same sample provided the 2 T cell receptor beta chains below, sequenced in a study of T-cell reconstitution after alpha-beta-depleted transplantation in children. Preparing the TCRbeta library involved the use of unique molecular identifiers. MiXCR was run by TCRdb on the PCR reads, yielding one entry per CDR3 protein. Among about 600,000 distinct CDR3 sequences, 23% were seen once, and the ten largest hold 13% to 15%. Sequenced here: PBMCs, mostly from graft donor cells, sampled 360 days after TCRalphabeta/CD19-depleted stem cell transplant. These receptors all stem from a boy younger than two who had a stem cell transplant for acute myeloid leukemia, so the T cells may come from the graft donor.

The chain combines TRBV5-6 with TRBJ2-7, with D perhaps matching TRBD1 (6 bases). V dropped 0 bases and J dropped 6 bases, with 13 bases sitting between them. Germline values: CDR1 SGHDT, CDR2 YYEEEE. This CDR3 region has 14 residues. CDR3 amino acids: CASSLVYREFEQYF. DNA for the CDR3: TGTGCCAGCAGCTTGGTCTACAGGGAATTCGAGCAGTACTTC.

In its sample, this clonotype was seen many times. The J gene is TRBJ2-5, the V gene TRBV27, with 8 bases fitting TRBD2. Germline V CDR1 and CDR2: MNHEY, SMNVEV (reference sequence). Germline trimming cut 5 bases from V and 3 bases from J; bases unmatched to any gene: 2. The CDR3 is 13 residues long. CDR3 loop: CASSPLAEETQYF. The CDR3 DNA sequence: TGTGCCAGCAGTCCACTAGCGGAAGAGACCCAGTACTTC.